Listed below are T cell receptor beta chains from one sample, sequenced in a study of cytomegalovirus exposure and HLA in healthy donors. Clones were read by immunoSEQ multiplex PCR, and TCRdb kept only the in-frame ones, dropping some. The sample has around 140,000 clones, under 90% seen once. Material: PBMCs. These receptors came from a middle-aged man in good health and CMV-seronegative. Each CDR3 is given with its conserved first and last residue. A D gene is named only where the DNA matches it firmly. A row's size may be missing; if present it is once, few, many or a size class.

V gene	CDR3 length	J gene	clone size	D gene	CDR3 protein	CDR3 DNA
TRBV9	13	TRBJ2-1	once	NA	CASSVDVMTLQFF	TGTGCCAGCAGCGTAGATGTGATGACTCTCCAGTTCTTC
TRBV18	15	TRBJ2-3	NA	TRBD2	CASSPTSGGTDTQYF	TGTGCCAGCTCACCAACAAGCGGGGGCACAGATACGCAGTATTTT
TRBV5-1	15	TRBJ2-2	once	TRBD2	CASSLQRGLAGELFF	TGCGCCAGCAGCTTGCAGCGGGGGCTTGCAGGGGAGCTGTTTTTT
TRBV2	15	TRBJ1-3	NA	NA	CASGRGPGSGNTIYF	TGTGCCAGCGGAAGGGGCCCCGGGTCTGGAAACACCATATATTTT
TRBV5-1	16	TRBJ2-7	NA	NA	CASSHGLRGASYEQYF	TGCGCCAGCAGCCACGGACTTCGGGGGGCCTCCTACGAGCAGTACTTC
TRBV6-5	15	TRBJ1-6	NA	TRBD1	CASSKGTGDYSPLHF	TGTGCCAGCAGTAAAGGGACAGGGGACTATTCCCCCCTCCACTTT
TRBV28	15	TRBJ2-7	NA	TRBD2	CASNSLGTSTYEQYF	TGTGCCAGCAACTCCCTCGGGACTAGCACCTACGAGCAGTACTTC
TRBV2	12	TRBJ2-7	NA	NA	CASTQSGNEQYF	TGTGCCAGCACCCAATCAGGGAACGAGCAGTACTTC
TRBV6-5	14	TRBJ1-1	NA	NA	CASSYGATNTEAFF	TGTGCCAGCAGTTACGGGGCAACTAACACTGAAGCTTTCTTT
TRBV21-1	12	TRBJ2-2	NA	NA	CATSLNTGELFF	TGTGCCACCAGCTTAAACACCGGGGAGCTGTTTTTT
TRBV29-1	14	TRBJ2-2	few	NA	CSAPVTQNTGELFF	TGCAGCGCCCCGGTGACACAGAACACCGGGGAGCTGTTTTTT
TRBV27	19	TRBJ2-5	NA	TRBD2	CASSLRRLAGGPGRETQYF	TGTGCCAGCAGTTTAAGACGACTAGCGGGGGGGCCAGGAAGGGAGACCCAGTACTTC
TRBV29-1	16	TRBJ2-5	NA	NA	CSVGGGGGVTGGTQYF	TGCAGCGTCGGCGGGGGTGGGGGCGTAACTGGCGGGACCCAGTACTTC
TRBV28	16	TRBJ1-6	NA	NA	CASVNGVVTINSPLHF	TGTGCCAGCGTAAACGGGGTTGTAACTATTAATTCACCCCTCCACTTT
TRBV19	16	TRBJ2-4	NA	NA	CASSNVRVGAKNIQYF	TGTGCCAGTAGTAACGTCAGGGTAGGGGCCAAAAACATTCAGTACTTC
TRBV11-2	14	TRBJ2-7	NA	TRBD1	CASSFRTGAHEQYF	TGTGCCAGCAGCTTCCGGACAGGGGCCCACGAGCAGTACTTC
TRBV11-2	15	TRBJ1-5	once	NA	CASSQGQGINQPQHF	TGTGCCAGCAGCCAAGGCCAGGGAATTAATCAGCCCCAGCATTTT
TRBV5-1	14	TRBJ2-1	few	NA	CASSFLAATNEQFF	TGCGCCAGCAGCTTTTTAGCGGCAACAAATGAGCAGTTCTTC
TRBV5-1	15	TRBJ2-2	NA	NA	CASSTRRANTGELFF	TGCGCCAGCAGCACCCGACGGGCGAACACCGGGGAGCTGTTTTTT
TRBV2	15	TRBJ1-4	NA	NA	CASSEIAAVLEKLFF	TGTGCCAGCAGTGAAATTGCAGCGGTGTTGGAAAAACTGTTTTTT
TRBV19	15	TRBJ1-2	once	NA	CASSIEGPPRRGYTF	TGTGCCAGTAGTATAGAGGGGCCCCCGAGGCGCGGCTACACCTTC
TRBV7-2	14	TRBJ2-5	NA	NA	CASSLAGSGETQYF	TGTGCCAGCAGCTTAGCGGGGAGCGGGGAGACCCAGTACTTC
TRBV7-9	15	TRBJ1-2	NA	NA	CASTSWGGLNYGYTF	TGTGCCAGCACCTCCTGGGGGGGGTTGAACTATGGCTACACCTTC
TRBV5-1	15	TRBJ2-1	once	TRBD1	CASSLTGVSYNEQFF	TGCGCCAGCAGCTTGACAGGGGTCTCCTACAATGAGCAGTTCTTC
TRBV11-2	13	TRBJ2-1	NA	NA	CASSLDHPDEQFF	TGTGCCAGCAGCTTAGATCACCCGGATGAGCAGTTCTTC
TRBV30	12	TRBJ1-4	NA	NA	CAWSVGGEKLFF	TGTGCCTGGAGTGTAGGAGGAGAAAAACTGTTTTTT
TRBV2	15	TRBJ2-1	few	TRBD2	CASSESGGARNEQFF	TGTGCCAGCAGTGAAAGCGGGGGGGCTCGGAATGAGCAGTTCTTC
TRBV5-4	17	TRBJ1-1	NA	TRBD1	CASSLGGDRGWDTEAFF	TGTGCCAGCAGCTTGGGAGGGGACAGGGGATGGGACACTGAAGCTTTCTTT
TRBV11-2	16	TRBJ2-7	NA	NA	CASSLGVRVSSYEQYF	TGTGCCAGCAGCTTAGGGGTGCGGGTTTCGAGCTACGAGCAGTACTTC
TRBV30	17	TRBJ2-3	once	TRBD2	CAWRVPGSGGPTDTQYF	TGTGCCTGGAGGGTTCCTGGGAGCGGGGGGCCCACAGATACGCAGTATTTT
TRBV9	18	TRBJ2-2	NA	TRBD2	CASSSPGLAGRNTGELFF	TGTGCCAGCAGCTCTCCGGGGCTAGCGGGGAGGAACACCGGGGAGCTGTTTTTT
TRBV5-8	13	TRBJ1-4	few	NA	CASSFGLNEKLFF	TGTGCCAGCAGCTTTGGGCTTAATGAAAAACTGTTTTTT
TRBV7-7	15	TRBJ2-3	once	TRBD1	CASSSGQGSTDTQYF	TGTGCCAGCAGCTCGGGACAGGGGAGCACAGATACGCAGTATTTT
TRBV10-3	16	TRBJ2-1	NA	NA	CAINSQGGGPYNEQFF	TGTGCCATCAACTCCCAGGGGGGAGGCCCCTACAATGAGCAGTTCTTC
TRBV2	12	TRBJ1-2	NA	NA	CASSERSYGYTF	TGTGCCAGCAGTGAACGGAGCTATGGCTACACCTTC
TRBV11-2	16	TRBJ2-7	NA	NA	CASSLEGHPRPYEQYF	TGTGCCAGCAGCTTAGAGGGACATCCGCGACCCTACGAGCAGTACTTC
TRBV7-9	15	TRBJ2-3	NA	NA	CASSLVPASGSTQYF	TGTGCCAGCAGCTTAGTGCCAGCGTCGGGGAGTACGCAGTATTTT
TRBV5-1	15	TRBJ2-3	NA	TRBD1	CASTRDRGNTDTQYF	TGCGCCAGCACCCGGGACAGGGGTAACACAGATACGCAGTATTTT